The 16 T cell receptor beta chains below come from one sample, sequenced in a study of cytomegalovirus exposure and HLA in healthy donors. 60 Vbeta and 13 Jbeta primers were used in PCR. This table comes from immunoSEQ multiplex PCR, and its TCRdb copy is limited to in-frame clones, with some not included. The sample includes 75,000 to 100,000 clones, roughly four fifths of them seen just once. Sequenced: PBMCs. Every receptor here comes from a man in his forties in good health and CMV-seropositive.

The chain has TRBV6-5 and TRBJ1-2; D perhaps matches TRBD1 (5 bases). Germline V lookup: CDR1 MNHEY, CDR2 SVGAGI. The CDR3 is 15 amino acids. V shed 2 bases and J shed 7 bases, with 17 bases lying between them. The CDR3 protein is CASSYTPRGRGGYTF. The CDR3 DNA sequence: TGTGCCAGCAGTTACACCCCGAGAGGGAGGGGTGGCTACACCTTC.

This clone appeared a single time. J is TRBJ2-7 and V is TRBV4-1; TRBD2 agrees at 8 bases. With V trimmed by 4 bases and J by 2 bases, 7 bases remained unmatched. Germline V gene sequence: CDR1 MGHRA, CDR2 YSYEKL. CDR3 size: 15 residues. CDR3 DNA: TGCGCCAGCAGCCTATCCACTAGCGGTGCCTACGAGCAGTACTTC. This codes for CASSLSTSGAYEQYF.

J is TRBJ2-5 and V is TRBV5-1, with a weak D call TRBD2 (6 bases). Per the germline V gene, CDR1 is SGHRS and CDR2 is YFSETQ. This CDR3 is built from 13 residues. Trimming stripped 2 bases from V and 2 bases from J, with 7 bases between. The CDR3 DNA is TGCGCCAGCAGCTTTAGCGGACAAGAGACCCAGTACTTC. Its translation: CASSFSGQETQYF.

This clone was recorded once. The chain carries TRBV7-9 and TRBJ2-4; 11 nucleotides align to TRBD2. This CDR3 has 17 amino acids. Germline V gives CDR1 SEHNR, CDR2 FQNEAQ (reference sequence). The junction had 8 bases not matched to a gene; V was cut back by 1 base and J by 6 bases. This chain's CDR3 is CASSLVSGRAVGNIQYF. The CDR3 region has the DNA TGTGCCAGCAGCTTAGTTAGCGGGAGGGCCGTAGGAAACATTCAGTACTTC.

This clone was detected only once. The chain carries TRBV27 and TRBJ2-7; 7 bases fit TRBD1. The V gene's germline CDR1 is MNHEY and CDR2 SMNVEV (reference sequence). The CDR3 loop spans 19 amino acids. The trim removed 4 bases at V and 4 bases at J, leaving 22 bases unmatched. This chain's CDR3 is CASSSRGVNEGPRGYEQYF. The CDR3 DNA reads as TGTGCCAGCAGTTCGAGAGGGGTCAATGAGGGGCCCAGGGGGTACGAGCAGTACTTC.

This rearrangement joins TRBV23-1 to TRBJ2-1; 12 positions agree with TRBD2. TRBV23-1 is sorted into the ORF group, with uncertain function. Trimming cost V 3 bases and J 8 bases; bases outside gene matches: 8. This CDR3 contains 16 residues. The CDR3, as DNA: TGCGCCAGCAGTCACCGCGGACTAGCGGGGTTCGATGAGCAGTTCTTC. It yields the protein CASSHRGLAGFDEQFF.

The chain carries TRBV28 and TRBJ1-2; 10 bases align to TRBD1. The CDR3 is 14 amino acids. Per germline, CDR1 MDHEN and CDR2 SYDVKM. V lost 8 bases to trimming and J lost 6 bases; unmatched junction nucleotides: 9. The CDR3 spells CASAWTGGLNGYTF. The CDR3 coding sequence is TGTGCCAGCGCTTGGACAGGGGGGCTTAATGGCTACACCTTC.

CDR3 sequence: CASSPRGQSTGANVLTF. The CDR3, as DNA: TGTGCCAGCAGCCCCCGGGGACAGAGCACTGGGGCCAACGTCCTGACTTTC. J is TRBJ2-6 and V is TRBV7-9, with 7 bases fitting TRBD1. Germline assignment: CDR1 SEHNR and CDR2 FQNEAQ (reference sequence). Trimming cost V 5 bases and J 2 bases; bases outside gene matches: 9. This CDR3 has 17 amino acids.

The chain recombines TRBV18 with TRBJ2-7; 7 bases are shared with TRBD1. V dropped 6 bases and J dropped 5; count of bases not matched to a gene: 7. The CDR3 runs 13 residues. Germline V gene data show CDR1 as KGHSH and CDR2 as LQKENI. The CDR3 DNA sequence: TGTGCCAGCTCGCTCCAGGGGGTCAACGAGCAGTACTTC. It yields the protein CASSLQGVNEQYF.

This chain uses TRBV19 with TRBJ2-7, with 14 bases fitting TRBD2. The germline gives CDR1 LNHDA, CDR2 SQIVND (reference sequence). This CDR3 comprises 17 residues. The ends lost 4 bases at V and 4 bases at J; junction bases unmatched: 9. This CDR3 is CASSRAPGLAGVYEQYF. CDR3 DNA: TGTGCCAGTAGTAGGGCCCCGGGACTAGCGGGAGTATACGAGCAGTACTTC.

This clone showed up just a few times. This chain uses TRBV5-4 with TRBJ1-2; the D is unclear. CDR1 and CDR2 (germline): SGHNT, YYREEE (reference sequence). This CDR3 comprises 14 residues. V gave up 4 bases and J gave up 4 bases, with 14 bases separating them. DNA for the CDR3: TGTGCCAGCAGCGACGACGCCGCGGCCTATGGCTACACCTTC. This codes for CASSDDAAAYGYTF. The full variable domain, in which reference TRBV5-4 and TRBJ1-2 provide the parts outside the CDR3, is ETGVTQSPTHLIKTRGQQVTLRCSSQSGHNTVSWYQQALGQGPQFIFQYYREEENGRGNFPPRFSGLQFPNYSSELNVNALELDDSALYLCASSDDAAAYGYTFGSGTRLTVV.

This chain's CDR3 is CASSLAQGPYEQYF. In DNA form, the CDR3 reads TGTGCCAGCAGTTTGGCACAGGGACCATACGAGCAGTACTTC. The rearrangement uses TRBV27 and TRBJ2-7, with a possible D match to TRBD1 (6 bases). Germline V gives CDR1 MNHEY, CDR2 SMNVEV (reference sequence). Trimming took 3 bases from V and 4 from J, leaving 13 bases between them. The CDR3 runs 14 residues.

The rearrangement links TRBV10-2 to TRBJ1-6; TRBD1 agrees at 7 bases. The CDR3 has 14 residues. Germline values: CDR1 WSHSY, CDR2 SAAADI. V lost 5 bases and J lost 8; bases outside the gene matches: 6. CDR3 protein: CASSNRGSYSPLHF. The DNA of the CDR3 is TGCGCCAGCAGTAACAGGGGAAGTTATTCACCCCTCCACTTT.

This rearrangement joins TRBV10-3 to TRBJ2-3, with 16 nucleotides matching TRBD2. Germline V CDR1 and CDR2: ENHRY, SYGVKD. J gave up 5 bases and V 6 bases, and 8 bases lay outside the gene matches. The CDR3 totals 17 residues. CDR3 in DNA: TGTGCCATCAGGTCGGGACTAGCGGGGGGGCGGGGAGATACGCAGTATTTT. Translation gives CAIRSGLAGGRGDTQYF.

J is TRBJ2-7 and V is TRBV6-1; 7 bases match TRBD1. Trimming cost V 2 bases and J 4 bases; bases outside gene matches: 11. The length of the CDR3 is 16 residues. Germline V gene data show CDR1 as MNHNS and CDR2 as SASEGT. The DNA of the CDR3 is TGTGCCAGCAGTGAAAGGACAGGTTACGGGATATACGAGCAGTACTTC. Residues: CASSERTGYGIYEQYF.

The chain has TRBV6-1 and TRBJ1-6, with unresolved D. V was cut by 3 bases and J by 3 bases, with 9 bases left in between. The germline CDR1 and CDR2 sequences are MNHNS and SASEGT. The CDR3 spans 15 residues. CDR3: CASSDTGNYNSPLHF. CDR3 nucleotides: TGTGCCAGCAGTGACACGGGGAACTATAATTCACCCCTCCACTTT.